This T cell receptor beta chain appears in the sequencing data of a study of PD-1 blockade in classical Hodgkin lymphoma. CDR3 length equals 14 residues. The V end lost 2 bases, the J end lost 7 bases, and 14 bases lay between the germline ends. Looked up from germline, CDR1 is MNHEY and CDR2 is SVGAGI. This clone appeared a single time. TCRdb keeps only in-frame clones here, not all; method: immunoSEQ multiplex PCR. Counted here are fewer than 100,000 clones, about 93% occurring once; the ten biggest clones make up just under 2%. Indicated time point: cycle 4 day 1 (C4D1), after less than 7 weeks of nivolumab. Every patient was affected by relapse after autologous stem cell transplantation, while exposure to brentuximab vedotin was not uniform.

This chain connects TRBV6-5 to TRBJ1-1; D gene ambiguous. Specimen: peripheral blood mononuclear cells (PBMCs), collected before the fourth cycle of nivolumab. The sequence derives from a human donor with classical Hodgkin lymphoma. The CDR3: CASSYIGFGGEAFF. DNA of the CDR3: TGTGCCAGCAGTTACATTGGTTTCGGAGGTGAAGCTTTCTTT.